Below, one T cell receptor beta chain is given with its context. This record comes from a study of blood T cell repertoires in COVID-19. Study at large: Samples of COVID-19 (acute and convalescent) were obtained from the United States, Italy and Spain.

CDR1 is LNHDA and CDR2 is SQIVND in the germline V gene (reference sequence). The V and J ends lost 5 bases and 4 bases, in that order; junction bases with no gene match: 8. This CDR3 is built from 15 residues. Profiled with immunoSEQ multiplex PCR; TCRdb holds only in-frame clones, not every one. Of around 200,000 clones listed, 80% are singletons. The chain combines TRBV19 with TRBJ2-7, with 10 bases matching TRBD1. This TCR was recovered from a woman aged 35 to 49 with acute COVID-19. Sequenced: PBMCs or T cells enriched from blood (not recorded which). The CDR3 reads CASSVGTGESYEQYF. For the CDR3, the DNA is TGTGCCAGTAGTGTTGGGACAGGGGAATCTTACGAGCAGTACTTC.